Below, 3 T cell receptor beta chains from the same sample are listed, as sequenced in a study of breast tumors, draining lymph nodes, adjacent tissues. The lymph nodes were axillary draining lymph nodes from breast cancer patients. Each CDR3 protein is one row after TCRdb ran MiXCR on the multiplex PCR reads. The data contain approximately 300,000 distinct CDR3 sequences, 30% of them singletons. Source material: axillary lymph node tissue. The source is a female donor with breast cancer. Some clones in this sample may be carry-over from other donors' samples.

V is TRBV28 and J is TRBJ2-2; 11 nucleotides agree with TRBD2. Germline V lookup: CDR1 MDHEN, CDR2 SYDVKM. This CDR3 comprises 16 residues. The junction had 7 bases not matched to a gene; V was cut back by 6 bases and J by 4 bases. The CDR3: CASSPLAGGSTGELFF. CDR3 in DNA: TGTGCCAGCAGCCCGCTAGCGGGAGGATCCACCGGGGAGCTGTTTTTT. The full variable domain, completed using reference TRBV28 and TRBJ2-2, is DVKVTQSSRYLVKRTGEKVFLECVQDMDHENMFWYRQDPGLGLRLIYFSYDVKMKEKGDIPEGYSVSREKKERFSLILESASTNQTSMYLCASSPLAGGSTGELFFGEGSRLTVL.

In this sample, this clonotype turned up a few times. V usage is TRBV28 and J usage is TRBJ2-7; 8 positions match TRBD1. From germline, CDR1 is MDHEN and CDR2 SYDVKM. V shed 4 bases and J 6 bases; nucleotides not matched to a gene: 5. CDR3 length: 13 amino acids. The CDR3 loop reads CASSYRGSGEQYF. The CDR3 DNA reads as TGTGCCAGCAGTTACAGGGGGTCCGGCGAGCAGTACTTC.

As regards this clonotype: A much larger clone differs from this one at a single base, so this may be a read error. This chain connects TRBV20-1 to TRBJ2-7; D is possibly TRBD2 (6 bases). V lost 2 bases, J lost 4 bases, and 15 bases lay in between. The CDR3 is made up of 14 amino acids. CDR1 DFQATT and CDR2 SNEGSKA come from the germline V gene (reference sequence). The CDR3 reads CSARPSRDFYEQYF. CDR3 DNA: TGCAGTGCTAGACCCTCCCGGGACTTTTACGAGCAGTACTTC.